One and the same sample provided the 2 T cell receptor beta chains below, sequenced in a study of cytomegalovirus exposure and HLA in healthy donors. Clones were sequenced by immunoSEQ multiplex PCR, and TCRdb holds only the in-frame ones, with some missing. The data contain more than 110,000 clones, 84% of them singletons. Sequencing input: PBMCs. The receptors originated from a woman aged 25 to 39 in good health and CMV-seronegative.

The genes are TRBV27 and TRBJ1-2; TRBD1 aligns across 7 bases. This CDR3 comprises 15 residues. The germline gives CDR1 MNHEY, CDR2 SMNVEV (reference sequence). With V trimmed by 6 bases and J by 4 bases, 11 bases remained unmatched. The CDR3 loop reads CASSITGQLVYGYTF. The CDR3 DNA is TGTGCCAGCAGCATCACGGGACAGCTCGTCTATGGCTACACCTTC.

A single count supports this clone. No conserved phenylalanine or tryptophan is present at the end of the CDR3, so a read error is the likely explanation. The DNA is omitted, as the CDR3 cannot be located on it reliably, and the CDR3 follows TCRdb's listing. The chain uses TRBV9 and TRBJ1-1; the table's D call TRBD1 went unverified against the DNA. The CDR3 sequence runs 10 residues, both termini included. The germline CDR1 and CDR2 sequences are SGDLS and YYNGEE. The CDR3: CASSGLTGPE.